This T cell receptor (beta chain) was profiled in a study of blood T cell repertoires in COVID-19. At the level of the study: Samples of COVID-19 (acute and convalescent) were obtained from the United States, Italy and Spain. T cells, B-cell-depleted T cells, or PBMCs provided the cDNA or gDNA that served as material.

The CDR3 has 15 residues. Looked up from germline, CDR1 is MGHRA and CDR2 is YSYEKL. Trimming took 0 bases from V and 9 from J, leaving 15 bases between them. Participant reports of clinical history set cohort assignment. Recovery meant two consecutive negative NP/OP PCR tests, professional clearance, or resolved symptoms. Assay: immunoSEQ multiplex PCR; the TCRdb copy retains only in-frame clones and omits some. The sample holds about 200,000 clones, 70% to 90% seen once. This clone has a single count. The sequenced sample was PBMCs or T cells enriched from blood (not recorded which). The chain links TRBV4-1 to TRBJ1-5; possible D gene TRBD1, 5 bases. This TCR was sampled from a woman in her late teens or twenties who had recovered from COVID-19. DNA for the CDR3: TGCGCCAGCAGCCAAGAATCACCAGGGTGGGGGCCCCAGCATTTT. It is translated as CASSQESPGWGPQHF.